A single sample is the source of the 17 T cell receptor beta chains below, sequenced in a study of identical twins. Each CDR3 protein gets one entry after TCRdb re-called the 5' RACE reads with MiXCR. This table has 420,000 or so distinct CDR3 sequences, approximately 17% appearing once. The specimen was naive T cells sorted from blood. The receptors derive from a man aged 50-60 years in good health.

At least ten counts were recorded for this clonotype. The V and J genes are TRBV5-1 and TRBJ2-5, with a tentative D call TRBD2 (6 bases). Germline CDR1 and CDR2: SGHRS and YFSETQ. Trimming pared 4 bases from V and 4 bases from J, leaving 17 bases between. CDR3 length: 15 residues. CDR3 sequence (DNA): TGCGCCAGCAGCCCGAGCGGGTACCCGGGAGAGACCCAGTACTTC. As protein: CASSPSGYPGETQYF. Looking up the rest from reference TRBV5-1 and TRBJ2-5 gives the full variable domain: KAGVTQTPRYLIKTRGQQVTLSCSPISGHRSVSWYQQTPGQGLQFLFEYFSETQRNKGNFPGRFSGRQFSNSRSEMNVSTLELGDSALYLCASSPSGYPGETQYFGPGTRLLVL.

This clonotype occurred many times. V is TRBV11-2 and J is TRBJ2-1, with TRBD2 matching 8 bases. With 4 bases clipped from V and 9 bases from J, the junction kept 17 bases outside the gene matches. Germline V gene lookup returns CDR1 SGHAT and CDR2 FQNNGV. The CDR3 runs to 17 residues. The CDR3 region is CASSSTSGLAGRGEQFF. In DNA, the CDR3 is TGTGCCAGCAGCTCGACAAGCGGACTAGCCGGGCGGGGTGAGCAGTTCTTC.

A few counts support this clonotype. This chain uses TRBV18 with TRBJ2-3, with D perhaps matching TRBD2 (5 bases). CDR1 and CDR2 (germline): KGHSH, LQKENI. V was trimmed by 6 bases and J by 5 bases, leaving 15 bases between them. This CDR3 is 14 amino acids long. CDR3 amino acids: CASSPDPRGDTQYF. Here the CDR3 DNA reads TGTGCCAGCTCCCCAGACCCCCGGGGAGATACGCAGTATTTT.

V is TRBV28 and J is TRBJ2-7; 8 positions match TRBD1. Germline CDR1 reads MDHEN; CDR2 reads SYDVKM. V dropped 3 bases and J dropped 3; count of bases not matched to a gene: 13. The CDR3 runs to 17 residues. The CDR3 bases are TGTGCCAGCAGTTTTAAAGTCAGGGGGCGAATGTTCTACGAGCAGTACTTC. It translates to CASSFKVRGRMFYEQYF.

The chain employs TRBV20-1 and TRBJ2-7; 7 bases align to TRBD2. The CDR3 has 14 amino acids. With V trimmed by 3 bases and J by 5 bases, 10 bases remained unmatched. Germline V CDR1 and CDR2: DFQATT, SNEGSKA (reference sequence). CDR3 DNA: TGCAGTGCTAGTGGGGCGACTAGCACTCACGAGCAGTACTTC. This sequence encodes CSASGATSTHEQYF.

This clonotype was counted only a few times. The genes are TRBV12-3 or TRBV12-4 and TRBJ1-6; TRBD1 might be the D (5 bases). The ends were cut back, 7 bases at V and 3 bases at J, with 16 bases in the middle. The CDR3 covers 16 residues. CDR3 DNA: TGTGCCAGCACCGCGGGACTTGGGGACTATAATTCACCCCTCCACTTT. Encoded protein: CASTAGLGDYNSPLHF.

The V call is TRBV7-2, the J call TRBJ2-3, with unresolved D. The CDR3 extends over 14 amino acids. Germline lookup yields CDR1 SGHTA and CDR2 FQGNSA. The V end lost 3 bases, the J end lost 2 bases, and 9 bases lay between the germline ends. CDR3 residues: CASSFRSNTDTQYF. The DNA for the CDR3 is TGTGCCAGCAGCTTCAGGTCGAACACAGATACGCAGTATTTT.

This clonotype appeared many times. The chain carries TRBV4-2 and TRBJ2-3, with 7 nucleotides matching TRBD2. The V and J ends lost 1 base and 5 bases, in that order; junction bases with no gene match: 9. Germline V gene data show CDR1 as LGHNA and CDR2 as YNFKEQ. The CDR3 covers 16 residues. The CDR3 region is CASSQGSAGAEDTQYF. The CDR3 coding sequence is TGTGCCAGCAGCCAAGGGTCGGCGGGAGCGGAAGATACGCAGTATTTT.

The chain couples TRBV3-1 to TRBJ2-1, with 12 positions matching TRBD1. Germline trimming cut 7 bases from V and 6 bases from J; bases unmatched to any gene: 7. Germline loops: CDR1 LGHDT, CDR2 YNNKEL (reference sequence). This CDR3 spans 15 amino acids. The CDR3 DNA follows: TGTGCCAGCAACCTCCGGGACAGGGGGCCCAATGAGCAGTTCTTC. It codes for CASNLRDRGPNEQFF.

In its sample, this clonotype was seen many times. The chain couples TRBV10-3 to TRBJ2-7; the D is unclear. V was cut by 3 bases and J by 1 base, with 7 bases left in between. Per germline, CDR1 ENHRY and CDR2 SYGVKD. CDR3 length equals 13 residues. The CDR3 bases are TGTGCCATCAGTGAAAGAGAATCCTACGAGCAGTACTTC. This encodes CAISERESYEQYF.

This clonotype has ten or more counts. The chain uses TRBV3-1 and TRBJ1-2; D not resolved. CDR1 is LGHDT and CDR2 is YNNKEL in the germline V gene (reference sequence). With 1 base removed from V and 8 bases from J, the gap between germline ends came to 14 bases. This CDR3 is 14 amino acids long. The chain's CDR3 is CASSQVSGSSGYTF. CDR3 DNA: TGTGCCAGCAGCCAAGTTTCGGGTTCTTCCGGCTACACCTTC. Based on the CDR3 plus reference TRBV3-1 and TRBJ1-2, the full variable domain is DTAVSQTPKYLVTQMGNDKSIKCEQNLGHDTMYWYKQDSKKFLKIMFSYNNKELIINETVPNRFSPKSPDKAHLNLHINSLELGDSAVYFCASSQVSGSSGYTFGSGTRLTVV.

The chain combines TRBV3-1 with TRBJ2-3, with 8 bases that match TRBD2. This CDR3 has 14 residues. Germline V gene sequence: CDR1 LGHDT, CDR2 YNNKEL (reference sequence). The V gene end was trimmed by 8 bases and the J gene end by 2 bases; junction bases not matched to a gene: 6. The CDR3, as DNA: TGTGCCAGCGTCGACGGGGGGGCCACAGATACGCAGTATTTT. Translation: CASVDGGATDTQYF.

This clonotype was detected a few times. The chain couples TRBV6-2 or TRBV6-3 to TRBJ2-1; a weak D match, TRBD2 (5 bases). The CDR3 extends over 17 amino acids. Germline V gene data show CDR1 as MNHEY and CDR2 as SVGEGT. V shed 6 bases and J shed 3 bases, with 21 bases lying between them. The CDR3 sequence: CASSPRSLASVYNEQFF. CDR3 bases: TGTGCCAGCAGCCCCCGTTCCCTAGCTTCTGTCTACAATGAGCAGTTCTTC.

This clonotype appeared a few times. This chain links TRBV11-2 with TRBJ2-5, with D perhaps matching TRBD1 or TRBD2 (5 bases each). V dropped 3 bases and J dropped 5 bases, with 16 bases sitting between them. Per germline, CDR1 SGHAT and CDR2 FQNNGV. The CDR3 covers 15 residues. The DNA for the CDR3 is TGTGCCAGCAGCTTTGTCCAGGTCGGGACGGAGACCCAGTACTTC. The encoded protein is CASSFVQVGTETQYF. Full variable domain (rest looked up from reference TRBV11-2 and TRBJ2-5): EAGVAQSPRYKIIEKRQSVAFWCNPISGHATLYWYQQILGQGPKLLIQFQNNGVVDDSQLPKDRFSAERLKGVDSTLKIQPAKLEDSAVYLCASSFVQVGTETQYFGPGTRLLVL.

This clonotype came up a few times. This chain connects TRBV12-3 or TRBV12-4 to TRBJ2-7; the match to TRBD1 covers 9 bases. This CDR3 comprises 15 residues. Unmatched junction bases numbered 11, after V lost 6 bases and J lost 5 bases. CDR3 DNA sequence: TGTGCCAGCAGCCGGACAGGGGCGTTCGAACACGAGCAGTACTTC. Protein sequence: CASSRTGAFEHEQYF.

This clonotype came up a few times. The chain employs TRBV7-2 and TRBJ2-7; a weak D match, TRBD2 (6 bases). The CDR3 consists of 16 residues. The V end lost 0 bases, the J end lost 6 bases, and 18 bases lay between the germline ends. Germline CDR1 and CDR2: SGHTA and FQGNSA. CDR3 sequence: CASSLAFGEFGGEQYF. Here the CDR3 DNA reads TGTGCCAGCAGCTTAGCGTTCGGGGAATTCGGGGGCGAGCAGTACTTC.

Ten or more counts support this clonotype. The chain combines TRBV25-1 with TRBJ1-2, with TRBD1 matching 9 bases. This CDR3 contains 14 residues. The germline gives CDR1 MGHDK, CDR2 SYGVNS. After removal of 1 base from V and 8 bases from J, the junction contained 5 bases not matched to a gene. CDR3 in DNA: TGTGCCAGCAGTGAATCCGGGACAGGGACCGGCTACACCTTC. This codes for CASSESGTGTGYTF.